The 18 T cell receptor beta chains presented below share a single source sample, sequenced in a study of CD8 T cells in ankylosing spondylitis. Study-level points and caveats: A TCR beta motif of 7 or 8 highly homologous variants appeared characteristic of ankylosing spondylitis blood.

TCRdb redid the calling of the 5' RACE reads with MiXCR, one entry per CDR3 protein. This table holds over 700,000 distinct CDR3 sequences, roughly 19% found once. These receptors' targets are unknown. The sample consisted of blood, either unsorted or a sorted T cell fraction (not recorded which). Receptors originate from a male donor with ankylosing spondylitis.

The rearrangement links TRBV5-1 to TRBJ2-1; 10 bases agree with TRBD2. The CDR3 has 17 residues. In germline, CDR1 is SGHRS, CDR2 YFSETQ. V lost 3 bases to trimming and J lost 5 bases; unmatched junction nucleotides: 11. CDR3 in amino acids: CASSSNPLAGDDNEQFF. The CDR3, as DNA: TGCGCCAGCAGCTCCAACCCCCTAGCGGGAGACGACAATGAGCAGTTCTTC.

This chain connects TRBV5-1 to TRBJ1-4; D is undetermined. Germline V gives CDR1 SGHRS, CDR2 YFSETQ. The CDR3 extends over 15 amino acids. Trimming took 4 bases from V and 4 from J, leaving 14 bases between them. DNA for the CDR3: TGCGCCAGCAGCCTCCGAACGAGCCTTAATGAAAAACTGTTTTTT. Encoded protein: CASSLRTSLNEKLFF.

This sequence joins TRBV7-3 and TRBJ2-3; 10 bases match TRBD2. V was pared by 6 bases and J by 1 base, with 4 bases of the junction left unmatched. There are 15 residues in the CDR3. CDR1 and CDR2 (germline): SGHTA, FQGTGA. CDR3 in amino acids: CASSQAGGRTDTQYF. The CDR3 DNA is TGTGCCAGCAGTCAAGCGGGGGGGCGCACAGATACGCAGTATTTT.

The chain carries TRBV19 and TRBJ2-5; 8 bases match TRBD2. The V and J ends lost 5 bases and 4 bases, in that order; junction bases with no gene match: 9. CDR3 length equals 15 residues. Germline CDR1 LNHDA, CDR2 SQIVND (reference sequence). In nucleotides, the CDR3 is TGTGCCAGTAGTCGGGCGGGAGGTCCCTCAGAGACCCAGTACTTC. It codes for CASSRAGGPSETQYF.

This clonotype was observed a few times. The chain links TRBV20-1 to TRBJ2-7; 7 bases are a match to TRBD2. The V and J ends lost 6 bases and 3 bases, in that order; junction bases with no gene match: 8. Germline-derived CDR1 and CDR2 are DFQATT and SNEGSKA (reference sequence). The CDR3 is 13 residues long. The CDR3 DNA sequence: TGCAGTGCCCCGGGCAGGGAGGGCTACGAGCAGTACTTC. Its protein is CSAPGREGYEQYF.

V is TRBV7-8 and J is TRBJ2-7; possibly TRBD2 for D (5 bases). Germline V gene data show CDR1 as SGHVS and CDR2 as FQNEAQ. This CDR3 is 14 amino acids long. V shed 4 bases and J shed 6 bases, with 16 bases lying between them. CDR3 loop: CASSSGLPKSEQYF. The CDR3 DNA reads as TGTGCCAGCAGCTCCGGACTGCCCAAAAGCGAGCAGTACTTC.

This clonotype was detected only a few times. The rearrangement links TRBV29-1 to TRBJ2-2, with D tentatively TRBD2 (5 bases). The CDR3 has 14 amino acids. Looked up from germline, CDR1 is SQVTM and CDR2 is ANQGSEA. V lost 3 bases and J 4 bases, leaving 12 bases between the germline ends. The CDR3 nucleotides are TGCAGCGTTGAGCGGCTAGCAGGCACCGGGGAGCTGTTTTTT. It translates to CSVERLAGTGELFF.

J is TRBJ1-4 and V is TRBV12-3 or TRBV12-4; 9 bases are shared with TRBD1. This CDR3 has 15 amino acids. The V gene end was trimmed by 6 bases and the J gene end by 8 bases; junction bases not matched to a gene: 10. The CDR3 is CASSRGGQGGEKLFF. CDR3 nucleotide sequence: TGTGCCAGCAGCCGAGGGGGACAGGGAGGGGAAAAACTGTTTTTT.

The rearrangement links TRBV18 to TRBJ2-1; TRBD1 or TRBD2 may be the D gene (5 bases each). With 1 base removed from V and 6 bases from J, the gap between germline ends came to 16 bases. Germline CDR1 KGHSH, CDR2 LQKENI. The length of the CDR3 is 16 residues. CDR3 nucleotide sequence: TGTGCCAGCTCACCACTCCTAGGGACCCCCAGCAATGAGCAGTTCTTC. Its protein product is CASSPLLGTPSNEQFF.

The chain is built from TRBV29-1 and TRBJ1-2, with D perhaps TRBD1 (6 bases). The CDR3 has 14 residues. Germline loops: CDR1 SQVTM, CDR2 ANQGSEA. Trimming shortened V by 7 bases and J by 0 bases, and 15 bases separated the two germline ends. CDR3: CSGGPAQSNYGYTF. The CDR3, as DNA: TGCAGCGGGGGGCCGGCACAATCTAACTATGGCTACACCTTC.

This clonotype has just a few counts. The J gene is TRBJ2-1, the V gene TRBV6-2 or TRBV6-3; 9 nucleotides match TRBD2. Germline V gives CDR1 MNHEY, CDR2 SVGEGT. The CDR3 consists of 17 residues. V was pared by 4 bases and J by 5 bases, with 12 bases of the junction left unmatched. The CDR3 loop is CASSSRLAALLHNEQFF. DNA for the CDR3: TGTGCCAGCAGTTCCCGACTAGCGGCCCTCCTCCACAATGAGCAGTTCTTC.

This clonotype has a handful of counts. The rearrangement joins TRBV30 to TRBJ2-7; TRBD1 agrees at 9 bases. From germline, CDR1 is GTSNPN and CDR2 SVGIG (reference sequence). This CDR3 is built from 12 residues. CDR3 region: CAWGTGYHEQYF. Here the CDR3 DNA reads TGTGCTTGGGGGACAGGGTACCACGAGCAGTACTTC.

This clonotype was seen a few times. The chain uses TRBV7-2 and TRBJ2-7, with 7 bases fitting TRBD2. The V gene end was trimmed by 5 bases and the J gene end by 2 bases; junction bases not matched to a gene: 9. In germline, CDR1 is SGHTA, CDR2 FQGNSA. The CDR3 is made up of 15 amino acids. The DNA of the CDR3 is TGTGCCAGCAGCCCCAGCGGGGATGGCACCTACGAGCAGTACTTC. Protein sequence: CASSPSGDGTYEQYF.

This clonotype was found a few times. The chain couples TRBV27 to TRBJ2-7; 10 bases line up with TRBD2. The CDR3 sequence is 15 residues long. V dropped 2 bases and J dropped 0; count of bases not matched to a gene: 1. Germline V gene sequence: CDR1 MNHEY, CDR2 SMNVEV (reference sequence). The CDR3 sequence is CASSLTSGTSYEQYF. The CDR3 DNA reads as TGTGCCAGCAGTTTAACTAGCGGGACCTCCTACGAGCAGTACTTC.

The sample holds a few counts of this clonotype. The chain carries TRBV12-3 or TRBV12-4 and TRBJ2-5; 13 bases map to TRBD2. The junction had 4 bases not matched to a gene; V was cut back by 4 bases and J by 2 bases. The CDR3 runs 16 residues. Written as DNA, the CDR3 is TGTGCCAGCAGTTCCCGGACTAGCGGGAGACAAGAGACCCAGTACTTC. As protein: CASSSRTSGRQETQYF.

The V and J genes are TRBV6-1 and TRBJ2-7; possibly TRBD2 for D (7 bases). The germline gives CDR1 MNHNS, CDR2 SASEGT. The CDR3 consists of 15 residues. V was shortened by 7 bases and J by 0 bases, with 16 bases between the two germline ends. CDR3: CASTSGAGDSYEQYF. For the CDR3, the DNA is TGTGCCAGCACCTCAGGGGCGGGGGACTCCTACGAGCAGTACTTC.

The chain carries TRBV4-1 and TRBJ2-3; possible D gene TRBD2, 5 bases. Germline-derived CDR1 and CDR2 are MGHRA and YSYEKL. The CDR3 totals 17 residues. V lost 0 bases and J 0 bases, leaving 13 bases between the germline ends. In DNA, the CDR3 is TGCGCCAGCAGCCAAGAGATCGGGGAAGGGAGCACAGATACGCAGTATTTT. This sequence encodes CASSQEIGEGSTDTQYF.

CDR3 DNA sequence: TGTGCCACCAGCCGAAACCCACCGGGACAGGGGTCGAACACCGGGGAGCTGTTTTTT. It is translated as CATSRNPPGQGSNTGELFF. The chain uses TRBV15 and TRBJ2-2; TRBD1 aligns across 10 bases. Germline V lookup: CDR1 LNHNV, CDR2 YYDKDF (reference sequence). With V trimmed by 5 bases and J by 0 bases, 12 bases remained unmatched. The CDR3 consists of 19 residues.